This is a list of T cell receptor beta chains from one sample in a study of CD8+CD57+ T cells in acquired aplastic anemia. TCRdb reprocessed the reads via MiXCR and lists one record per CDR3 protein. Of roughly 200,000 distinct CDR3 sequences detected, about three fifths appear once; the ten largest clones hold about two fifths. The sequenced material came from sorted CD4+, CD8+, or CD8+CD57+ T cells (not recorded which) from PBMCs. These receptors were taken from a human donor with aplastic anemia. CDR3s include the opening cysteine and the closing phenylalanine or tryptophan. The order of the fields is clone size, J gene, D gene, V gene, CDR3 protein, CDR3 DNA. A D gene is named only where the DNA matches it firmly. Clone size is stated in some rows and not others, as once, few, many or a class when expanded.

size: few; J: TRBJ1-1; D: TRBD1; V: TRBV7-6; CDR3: CASSSYRGRGTEAFF; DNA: TGTGCCAGCAGCTCCTACAGGGGGCGAGGCACTGAAGCTTTCTTT
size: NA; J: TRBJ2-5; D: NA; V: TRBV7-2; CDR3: CASSRNWGETQYF; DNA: TGTGCCAGCAGCCGTAACTGGGGGGAGACCCAGTACTTC
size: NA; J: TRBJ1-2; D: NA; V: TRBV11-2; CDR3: CASSLDREDFYGYTF; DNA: TGTGCCAGCAGCTTAGATCGGGAGGATTTCTATGGCTACACCTTC
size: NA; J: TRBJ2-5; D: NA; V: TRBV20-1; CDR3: CSARDEEEETQYF; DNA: TGCAGTGCTAGAGATGAGGAAGAAGAGACCCAGTACTTC
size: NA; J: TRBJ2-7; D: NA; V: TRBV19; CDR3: CASSIDGWRGEQYF; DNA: TGTGCCAGTAGTATAGACGGATGGAGAGGCGAGCAGTACTTC
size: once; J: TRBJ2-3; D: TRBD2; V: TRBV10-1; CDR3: CASSDGSGGVADTQYF; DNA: TGCGCCAGCAGTGACGGGAGCGGGGGGGTCGCAGATACGCAGTATTTT
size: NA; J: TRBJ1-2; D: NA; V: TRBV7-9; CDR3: CASSWWVSPDYGYTF; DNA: TGTGCCAGCAGCTGGTGGGTCAGTCCCGACTATGGCTACACCTTC
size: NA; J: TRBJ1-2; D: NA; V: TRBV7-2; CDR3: CASSLESAHGYTF; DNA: TGTGCCAGCAGCTTAGAATCAGCACATGGCTACACCTTC
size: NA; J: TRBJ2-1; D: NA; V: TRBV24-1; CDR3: CATSDLPHEQFF; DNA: TGTGCCACCAGTGATTTGCCCCATGAGCAGTTCTTC
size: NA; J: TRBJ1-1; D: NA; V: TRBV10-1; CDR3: CASSVGQSYTEAFF; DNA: TGTGCCAGCAGCGTAGGGCAGAGTTACACTGAAGCTTTCTTT
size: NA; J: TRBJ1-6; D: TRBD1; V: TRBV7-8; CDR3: CTSSLVGTGTSPLHF; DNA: TGTACCAGCAGCTTAGTTGGGACAGGGACTTCACCCCTCCACTTT
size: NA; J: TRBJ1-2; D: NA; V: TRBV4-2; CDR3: CASSHTGPWDGYTF; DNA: TGTGCCAGCAGCCACACGGGACCGTGGGATGGCTACACCTTC
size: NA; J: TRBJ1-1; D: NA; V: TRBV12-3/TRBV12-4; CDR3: CASSSGLGGTEAFF; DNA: TGTGCCAGCAGTTCCGGACTGGGGGGAACTGAAGCTTTCTTT
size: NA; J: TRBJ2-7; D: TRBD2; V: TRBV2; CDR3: CASSEVSGGEYEQYF; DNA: TGTGCCAGCAGTGAAGTTAGCGGGGGGGAGTACGAGCAGTACTTC
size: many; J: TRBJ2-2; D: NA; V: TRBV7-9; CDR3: CASSSSGILTGELFF; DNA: TGTGCCAGCAGCTCATCAGGAATTCTGACCGGGGAGCTGTTTTTT
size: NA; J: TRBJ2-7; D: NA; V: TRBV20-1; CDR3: CSARGEGVGSYEQYF; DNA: TGCAGTGCTCGTGGCGAGGGGGTAGGGTCCTACGAGCAGTACTTC
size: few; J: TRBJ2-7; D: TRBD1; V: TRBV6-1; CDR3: CASTLTGGRCEQYF; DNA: TGTGCCAGCACCCTGACAGGGGGTAGGTGCGAGCAGTACTTC
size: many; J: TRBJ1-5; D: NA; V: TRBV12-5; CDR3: CASVLERGQPQHF; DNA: TGTGCTAGTGTCTTAGAACGCGGTCAGCCCCAGCATTTT
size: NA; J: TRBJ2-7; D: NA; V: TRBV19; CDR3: CATKRSTGSYEQYF; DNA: TGTGCCACCAAAAGGTCCACGGGATCCTACGAGCAGTACTTC
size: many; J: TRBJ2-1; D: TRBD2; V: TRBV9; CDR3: CASSSRTGLESSYNEQFF; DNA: TGTGCCAGCAGCTCCCGGACTGGACTAGAGAGCTCCTACAATGAGCAGTTCTTC
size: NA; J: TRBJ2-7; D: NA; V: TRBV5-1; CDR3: CASSLDPGRDYEQYF; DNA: TGCGCCAGCAGCTTGGATCCGGGCCGGGACTACGAGCAGTACTTC
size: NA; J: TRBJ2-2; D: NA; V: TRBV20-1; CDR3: CSARRTGELFF; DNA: TGCAGTGCTAGGAGGACCGGGGAGCTGTTTTTT